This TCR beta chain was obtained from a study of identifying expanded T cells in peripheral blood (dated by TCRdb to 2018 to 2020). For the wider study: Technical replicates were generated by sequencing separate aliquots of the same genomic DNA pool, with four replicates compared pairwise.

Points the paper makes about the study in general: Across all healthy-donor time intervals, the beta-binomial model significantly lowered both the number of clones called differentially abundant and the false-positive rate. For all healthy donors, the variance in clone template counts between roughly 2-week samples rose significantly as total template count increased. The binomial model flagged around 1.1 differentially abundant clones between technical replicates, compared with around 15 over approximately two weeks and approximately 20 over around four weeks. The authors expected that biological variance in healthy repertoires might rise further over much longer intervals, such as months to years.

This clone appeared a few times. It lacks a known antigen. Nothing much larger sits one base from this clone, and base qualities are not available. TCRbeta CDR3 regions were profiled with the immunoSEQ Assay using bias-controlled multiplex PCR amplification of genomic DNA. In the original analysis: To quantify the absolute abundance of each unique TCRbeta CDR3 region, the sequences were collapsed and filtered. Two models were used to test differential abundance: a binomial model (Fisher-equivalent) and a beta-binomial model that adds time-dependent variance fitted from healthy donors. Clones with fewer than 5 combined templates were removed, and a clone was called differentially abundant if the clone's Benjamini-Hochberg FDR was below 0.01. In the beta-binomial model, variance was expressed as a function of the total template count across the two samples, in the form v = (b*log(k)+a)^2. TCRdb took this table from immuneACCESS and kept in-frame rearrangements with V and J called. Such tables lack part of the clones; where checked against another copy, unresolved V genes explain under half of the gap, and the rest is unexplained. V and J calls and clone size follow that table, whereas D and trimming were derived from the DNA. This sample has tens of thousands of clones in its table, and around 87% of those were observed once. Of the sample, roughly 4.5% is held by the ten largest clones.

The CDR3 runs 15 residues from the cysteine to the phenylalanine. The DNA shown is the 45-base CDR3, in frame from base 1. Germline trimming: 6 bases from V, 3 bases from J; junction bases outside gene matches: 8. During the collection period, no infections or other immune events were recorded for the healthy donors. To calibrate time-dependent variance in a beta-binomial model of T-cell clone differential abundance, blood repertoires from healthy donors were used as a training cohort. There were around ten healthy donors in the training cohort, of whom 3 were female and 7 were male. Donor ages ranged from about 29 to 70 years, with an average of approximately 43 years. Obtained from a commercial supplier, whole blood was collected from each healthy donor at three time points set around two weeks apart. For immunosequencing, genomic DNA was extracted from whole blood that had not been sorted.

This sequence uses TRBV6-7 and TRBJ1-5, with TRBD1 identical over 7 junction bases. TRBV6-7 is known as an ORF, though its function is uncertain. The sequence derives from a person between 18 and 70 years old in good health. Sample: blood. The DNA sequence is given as TGTGCCAGCAGCCCGACAGGGACCGTCAATCAGCCCCAGCATTTT. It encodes CASSPTGTVNQPQHF.